The clone carrying this TCR beta chain was found a few times. The data originate from a study of human T cells and chemical hapten exposure. Across the whole study: Subjects had 2% DPC placed on around 2 cm by around 2 cm of upper inner arm skin for sensitization.

TCRdb called the RACE reads again in MiXCR, with one record for every CDR3 protein. The sample carries over 300,000 distinct CDR3 sequences, 4.5% to 6% recorded once. CDR1 and CDR2 from the germline V gene are SGHKS and YYEKEE (reference sequence). Trimming stripped 1 base from V and 2 bases from J, with 6 bases between. This CDR3 comprises 14 residues. Time point denoted: pre-sensitization, week 0. The treatment denotes: therapeutic diphenylcyclopropenone sensitization with weekly scalp DPC. The sample consisted of whole blood, taken in connection with sensitization to the hapten diphenylcyclopropenone (DPC). The receptor's source is a woman aged 45-65 years with alopecia areata. Some clones in this sample may be carry-over from other donors' samples. The genes are TRBV5-5 and TRBJ1-4; no clear D. CDR3 residues: CASSLLGTNEKLFF. CDR3 nucleotide sequence: TGTGCCAGCAGCTTGTTGGGTACTAATGAAAAACTGTTTTTT.